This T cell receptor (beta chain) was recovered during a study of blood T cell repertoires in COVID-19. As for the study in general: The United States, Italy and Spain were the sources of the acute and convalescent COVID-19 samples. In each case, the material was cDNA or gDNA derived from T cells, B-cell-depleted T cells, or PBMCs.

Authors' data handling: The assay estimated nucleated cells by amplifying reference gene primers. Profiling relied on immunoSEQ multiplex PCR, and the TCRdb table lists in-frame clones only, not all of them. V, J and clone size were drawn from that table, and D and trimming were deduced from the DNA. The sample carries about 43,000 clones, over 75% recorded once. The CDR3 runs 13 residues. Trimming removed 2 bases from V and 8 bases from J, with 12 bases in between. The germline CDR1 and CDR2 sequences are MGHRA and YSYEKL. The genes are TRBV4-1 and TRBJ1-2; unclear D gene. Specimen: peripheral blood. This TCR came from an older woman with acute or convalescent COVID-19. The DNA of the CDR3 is TGCGCCAGCAGCCAACTTGGAGGGTCCGGCTACACCTTC. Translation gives CASSQLGGSGYTF.